One sample yielded the 17 T cell receptor beta chains listed below, sequenced in a study of blood T cell repertoires in COVID-19. Generated by immunoSEQ multiplex PCR, the TCRdb table keeps only in-frame clones and is missing some. The data hold over 150,000 clones, with 70% to 85% observed a single time. The material sequenced was peripheral blood. The receptors stem from a man aged 55 to 70 with COVID-19, enrolled during active disease.

The rearrangement uses TRBV6-6 and TRBJ2-3, with a weak D call TRBD2 (6 bases). Germline lookup yields CDR1 MNHNY and CDR2 SVGAGI (reference sequence). CDR3 length: 14 amino acids. Trimming took 2 bases from V and 3 from J, leaving 9 bases between them. The CDR3 DNA reads TGTGCCAGCAGTTACGGGACTGATACAGATACGCAGTATTTT. Translating it yields CASSYGTDTDTQYF.

This sequence joins TRBV5-5 and TRBJ1-6; a weak D match, TRBD1 (5 bases). CDR1 is SGHKS, CDR2 YYEKEE, per germline (reference sequence). The V and J ends lost 0 bases and 5 bases respectively, with 9 bases between them. This CDR3 contains 15 residues. The CDR3 region has the DNA TGTGCCAGCAGCTTGGTCGTGACAGATAATTCACCCCTCCACTTT. It encodes CASSLVVTDNSPLHF.

This chain uses TRBV19 with TRBJ1-2, with TRBD1 matching over 8 bases. The length of the CDR3 is 18 residues. V shed 5 bases and J 0 bases; nucleotides not matched to a gene: 14. Germline CDR1 reads LNHDA; CDR2 reads SQIVND (reference sequence). CDR3 in amino acids: CASSPGKQGGPTNYGYTF. In nucleotides, the CDR3 is TGTGCCAGTAGTCCAGGAAAACAGGGGGGGCCCACTAACTATGGCTACACCTTC.

The chain carries TRBV6-6 and TRBJ2-7; 9 nucleotides agree with TRBD1. CDR1 and CDR2 (germline): MNHNY, SVGAGI (reference sequence). The ends lost 6 bases at V and 2 bases at J; junction bases unmatched: 11. This CDR3 is built from 16 residues. In nucleotides, the CDR3 is TGTGCCAGCAGCTACAGCGGACAGGGGCCCACCTACGAGCAGTACTTC. Amino acids: CASSYSGQGPTYEQYF.

The gene calls are TRBV18 and TRBJ1-4; the D gene is possibly TRBD1 (5 bases). The CDR3 consists of 15 residues. Between the trimmed V and J ends, which lost 0 bases and 10 bases, there was a span of 15 bases. The germline V gene has CDR1 KGHSH and CDR2 LQKENI. The CDR3 sequence is CASSPPSGALVKLFF. Here the CDR3 DNA reads TGTGCCAGCTCACCACCAAGCGGGGCCCTTGTAAAACTGTTTTTT.

This clone was recorded once. The chain employs TRBV6-5 and TRBJ1-5; 8 positions match TRBD1. Germline lookup yields CDR1 MNHEY and CDR2 SVGAGI. The ends lost 5 bases at V and 4 bases at J; junction bases unmatched: 7. This CDR3 comprises 15 residues. In DNA, the CDR3 is TGTGCCAGCAGTACGGGGACAGGTGGTAATCAGCCCCAGCATTTT. Translated, it gives CASSTGTGGNQPQHF.

This chain links TRBV5-4 with TRBJ1-4; 11 bases are a match to TRBD1. Trimming removed 4 bases from V and 5 bases from J; junction bases left unmatched: 7. This CDR3 has 16 amino acids. From germline, CDR1 is SGHNT and CDR2 YYREEE (reference sequence). CDR3 in amino acids: CASSARTGGQNEKLFF. CDR3 bases: TGTGCCAGCAGCGCAAGGACAGGGGGCCAGAATGAAAAACTGTTTTTT.

This chain uses TRBV4-3 with TRBJ1-6; a possible D gene is TRBD1 (5 bases). CDR1 and CDR2 from the germline V gene are LGHNA and YSLEER. The CDR3 extends over 18 amino acids. V lost 9 bases and J lost 0, with 21 bases in between. In DNA form, the CDR3 reads TGCGCCAGTCGAAGAACAATAGACAGCAGCTCCTATAATTCACCCCTCCACTTT. This gives the protein CASRRTIDSSSYNSPLHF.

CDR3 coding DNA: TGTGCCAGCAGCGGGCATCGAGAAGCTTTCTTT. This sequence encodes CASSGHREAFF. The V call is TRBV7-2, the J call TRBJ1-1; D gene unclear. Trimming took off 5 bases at V and 8 bases at J, with 9 bases between the two ends. Germline loops: CDR1 SGHTA, CDR2 FQGNSA. The CDR3 has 11 residues.

This chain links TRBV29-1 with TRBJ2-1, with 9 nucleotides matching TRBD1. CDR1 SQVTM and CDR2 ANQGSEA come from the germline V gene. The CDR3 loop spans 13 amino acids. Trimming at V came to 7 bases and at J to 7 bases, leaving 8 bases not matched to a gene. This chain's CDR3 is CSGGTGKRNEQFF. CDR3 bases: TGCAGCGGCGGGACAGGGAAGAGGAATGAGCAGTTCTTC.

As for this clone: One end of the junction does not line up with germline, which may come from a read error. The gene calls are TRBV5-8 and TRBJ1-6; the match to TRBD1 covers 9 bases. There are 11 residues in the CDR3. Germline V CDR1 and CDR2: SGHTS, YDEGEE. DNA of the CDR3: TGTGCCAGCAGCGGTACAGGGGGCCAAAACTTT. Protein: CASSGTGGQNF.

The rearrangement links TRBV6-5 to TRBJ2-1; 9 bases fit TRBD1. Germline V gives CDR1 MNHEY, CDR2 SVGAGI. J gave up 4 bases and V 6 bases, and 7 bases lay outside the gene matches. The CDR3 consists of 15 residues. The CDR3 coding sequence is TGTGCCAGCAGAAAACCGGGACAGGGATACAATGAGCAGTTCTTC. It specifies CASRKPGQGYNEQFF.

The V gene is TRBV2, the J gene TRBJ2-7; maybe TRBD2 (6 bases). The CDR3 totals 15 residues. Germline-derived CDR1 and CDR2 are SNHLY and FYNNEI. Trimming cost V 3 bases and J 3 bases, with 15 bases left between them. The CDR3 protein is CASSEMTSEGYEQYF. CDR3 sequence (DNA): TGTGCCAGCAGTGAGATGACTAGTGAGGGCTACGAGCAGTACTTC.

The chain uses TRBV27 and TRBJ1-2, with D perhaps TRBD1 (5 bases). This CDR3 comprises 15 residues. Germline lookup yields CDR1 MNHEY and CDR2 SMNVEV (reference sequence). V lost 0 bases and J lost 4, with 12 bases in between. The CDR3 coding sequence is TGTGCCAGCAGTTTATCGGGGAGGGGCGCCTATGGCTACACCTTC. Residues: CASSLSGRGAYGYTF.

V gene TRBV28 combines with J gene TRBJ2-5, with 11 bases lining up with TRBD1. From germline, CDR1 is MDHEN and CDR2 SYDVKM. J was trimmed by 10 bases and V by 4 bases; bases with no gene match: 5. The length of the CDR3 is 13 residues. The CDR3 region is CASSSSGTGGQYF. In nucleotides, the CDR3 is TGTGCCAGCAGTTCGAGCGGGACAGGGGGCCAGTACTTC.

Comments on this clone: Other DNA sequences in this sample translate to the same CDR3. The V call is TRBV18, the J call TRBJ1-1; perhaps TRBD1 as D (6 bases). The CDR3 runs 14 residues. The V and J ends lost 1 base and 8 bases respectively, with 14 bases between them. The germline gives CDR1 KGHSH, CDR2 LQKENI. DNA for the CDR3: TGTGCCAGCTCACCACGGCAGGGGTGGGTCGAAGCTTTCTTT. Amino acids: CASSPRQGWVEAFF.

The CDR3 nucleotides read TGTGCCAGCAGCGTAGAGACAGCGATACGGTCACCCCTCCACTTT. Protein sequence: CASSVETAIRSPLHF. J is TRBJ1-6 and V is TRBV9; maybe TRBD1 (5 bases). Looked up from germline, CDR1 is SGDLS and CDR2 is YYNGEE. Trimming took 0 bases from V and 10 from J, leaving 14 bases between them. The CDR3 extends over 15 amino acids.